This TCR beta chain was identified during a study of T-cell reconstitution after alpha-beta-depleted transplantation in children. The CDR3 sequence is 14 residues long. The germline CDR1 and CDR2 sequences are SGHRS and YFSETQ. V shed 4 bases and J 4 bases; nucleotides not matched to a gene: 6. It was with unique molecular identifiers that the TCRbeta library was prepared. A single record per CDR3 protein comes from TCRdb applying MiXCR to the PCR reads. The repertoire holds 65,000 to 75,000 distinct CDR3 sequences, with roughly 5% as singletons. This clonotype was seen many times. Its cognate antigen is unknown. Overall study findings and caveats: T cells produced anew were the main source of T-cell counts and diversity one year after transplant.

This clonotype was sampled from a boy under two years old who had a stem cell transplant for acute myeloid leukemia, so the T cells may come from the graft donor. This sequence joins TRBV5-1 and TRBJ1-1; 8 positions agree with TRBD1. The specimen was PBMCs, mostly from graft donor cells, collected 180 days after TCRalphabeta/CD19-depleted stem cell transplant. The CDR3 here is CASSGQTGGTEAFF. The DNA for the CDR3 is TGCGCCAGCAGCGGCCAAACAGGGGGCACTGAAGCTTTCTTT.